The 26 T cell receptor beta chains listed next were all sequenced from one sample in a study of T-cell reconstitution after alpha-beta-depleted transplantation in children. Study outcomes and limitations: Roughly two months post-transplant, alpha-beta T cells reportedly originated from several hundred graft clones that had expanded.

Unique molecular identifiers featured in how the TCRbeta library was prepared. From the PCR reads, TCRdb called clonotypes with MiXCR, one entry per CDR3 protein. The sample has 30,000 to 40,000 distinct CDR3 sequences, about 7% seen once. These receptors have no identified antigens. The source material was peripheral blood, sampled 60 days after TCRalphabeta/CD19-depleted stem cell transplant. The receptor set was obtained from a child under two years old who had a stem cell transplant for acute myeloid leukemia, so the T cells may come from the graft donor.

This clonotype has at least ten counts. The CDR3 region is CSARGQSGTGFWELGYTF. The CDR3 nucleotides read TGCAGTGCTAGAGGACAGAGCGGGACAGGGTTTTGGGAATTGGGCTACACCTTC. The V gene is TRBV20-1, the J gene TRBJ1-2; TRBD1 matches at 9 bases. J was trimmed by 8 bases and V by 1 base; bases with no gene match: 20. The CDR3 spans 18 residues. CDR1 and CDR2 (germline): DFQATT, SNEGSKA (reference sequence).

This clonotype was counted ten times or more. V usage is TRBV28 and J usage is TRBJ2-7, with a possible D match to TRBD1 (5 bases). The CDR3 runs 14 residues. CDR1 is MDHEN, CDR2 SYDVKM, per germline. V lost 5 bases and J lost 2, with 13 bases in between. The DNA for the CDR3 is TGTGCCAGCAGTCCGACAGTGGGTCCCTACGAGCAGTACTTC. Translated, it gives CASSPTVGPYEQYF. Supplemented by reference TRBV28 and TRBJ2-7, the full variable domain reads DVKVTQSSRYLVKRTGEKVFLECVQDMDHENMFWYRQDPGLGLRLIYFSYDVKMKEKGDIPEGYSVSREKKERFSLILESASTNQTSMYLCASSPTVGPYEQYFGPGTRLTVT.

This clonotype has at least ten counts. The genes are TRBV29-1 and TRBJ2-1; 8 bases are a match to TRBD2. The ends lost 6 bases at V and 10 bases at J; junction bases unmatched: 8. This CDR3 is 12 amino acids long. From germline, CDR1 is SQVTM and CDR2 ANQGSEA. This CDR3 reads CSVLYSGKEQFF. CDR3 in DNA: TGCAGCGTCCTATATAGCGGGAAGGAGCAGTTCTTC.

Ten or more counts support this clonotype. The chain joins TRBV18 to TRBJ1-1, with D tentatively TRBD1 (5 bases). Germline-derived CDR1 and CDR2 are KGHSH and LQKENI. The CDR3 covers 16 residues. Trimming removed 0 bases at V and 1 base at J, with 12 bases between. The chain's CDR3 is CASSPPMTATNTEAFF. CDR3 DNA: TGTGCCAGCTCACCACCTATGACAGCTACGAACACTGAAGCTTTCTTT.

This clonotype came up many times. This chain uses TRBV24-1 with TRBJ2-3, with 9 bases fitting TRBD2. The V gene end was trimmed by 7 bases and the J gene end by 6 bases; junction bases not matched to a gene: 7. The CDR3 is made up of 14 amino acids. Germline V gives CDR1 KGHDR, CDR2 SFDVKD. DNA of the CDR3: TGTGCCACCAGCCCTAGCGGGGTCCCGGATACGCAGTATTTT. It specifies CATSPSGVPDTQYF.

This clonotype was recorded at least ten times. The chain links TRBV4-2 to TRBJ1-6; D uncertain. CDR3 length: 16 amino acids. The V end was cut by 0 bases, the J end by 9 bases, with 15 bases between. The germline gives CDR1 LGHNA, CDR2 YNFKEQ. The CDR3 protein is CASSQDWITGISPLHF. CDR3 in DNA: TGTGCCAGCAGCCAAGATTGGATAACCGGTATTTCACCCCTCCACTTT.

This clonotype was seen many times. The J gene is TRBJ1-5, the V gene TRBV12-3 or TRBV12-4, with D unclear. V was pared by 1 base and J by 0 bases, with 7 bases between. The CDR3 is 15 residues long. CDR3 sequence: CASSLEGYSNQPQHF. The CDR3 nucleotides are TGTGCCAGCAGTTTAGAAGGTTATAGCAATCAGCCCCAGCATTTT.

This clonotype was recorded many times. The rearrangement joins TRBV6-5 to TRBJ1-4, with 8 bases lining up with TRBD1. In germline, CDR1 is MNHEY, CDR2 SVGAGI. This CDR3 is built from 15 residues. V lost 4 bases to trimming and J lost 8 bases; unmatched junction nucleotides: 9. The CDR3 DNA is TGTGCCAGCAGTTCCCCCGGACAGGGAGAAGAAAAACTGTTTTTT. Encoded protein: CASSSPGQGEEKLFF.

This clonotype occurred many times. V usage is TRBV20-1 and J usage is TRBJ2-1; D might be TRBD1 (5 bases). Trimming left V 6 bases short and J 8 bases short, with 14 bases between. CDR3 length: 12 amino acids. CDR1 and CDR2 from the germline V gene are DFQATT and SNEGSKA (reference sequence). The CDR3 reads CSARQLSYEQFF. In DNA, the CDR3 is TGCAGTGCCCGACAGTTGAGCTATGAGCAGTTCTTC.

This clonotype showed up many times. The chain combines TRBV12-3 or TRBV12-4 with TRBJ2-5; no definite D call. The V end was cut by 5 bases, the J end by 4 bases, with 8 bases between. This CDR3 is 12 amino acids long. The CDR3 here is CASSLPRETQYF. The CDR3 coding sequence is TGTGCCAGCAGTCTACCCCGAGAGACCCAGTACTTC.

This clonotype was seen many times. The chain couples TRBV6-5 to TRBJ2-7, with no clear D. Germline V lookup: CDR1 MNHEY, CDR2 SVGAGI. V was pared by 7 bases and J by 5 bases, with 18 bases between. This CDR3 has 14 amino acids. The CDR3: CASNQNSGGDEQYF. CDR3 DNA: TGTGCCAGCAACCAAAACTCTGGTGGGGACGAGCAGTACTTC.

This clonotype was found many times. This chain joins TRBV29-1 and TRBJ1-2, with 8 bases fitting TRBD1. V was clipped by 7 bases and J by 1 base; unmatched bases: 5. CDR3 size: 13 residues. Germline CDR1 is SQVTM and CDR2 is ANQGSEA. Written as DNA, the CDR3 is TGCAGCGCAACAGGGGGGAGTAACTATGGCTACACCTTC. This gives the protein CSATGGSNYGYTF.

The sample holds many counts of this clonotype. V is TRBV4-3 and J is TRBJ1-2; TRBD1 agrees at 9 bases. V dropped 0 bases and J dropped 2; count of bases not matched to a gene: 1. The CDR3 contains 15 residues. Looked up from germline, CDR1 is LGHNA and CDR2 is YSLEER. The CDR3 loop reads CASSQEGTGNYGYTF. DNA for the CDR3: TGCGCCAGCAGCCAAGAGGGGACAGGGAACTATGGCTACACCTTC.

There are many counts of this clonotype. The V call is TRBV9, the J call TRBJ2-7; 9 nucleotides match TRBD1. With V trimmed by 3 bases and J by 0 bases, 4 bases remained unmatched. CDR3 length: 15 residues. Germline V gene lookup returns CDR1 SGDLS and CDR2 YYNGEE. In DNA, the CDR3 is TGTGCCAGCAGCGGGACAGGGGAACCCTCCTACGAGCAGTACTTC. Translation: CASSGTGEPSYEQYF. Full variable domain (rest looked up from reference TRBV9 and TRBJ2-7): DSGVTQTPKHLITATGQRVTLRCSPRSGDLSVYWYQQSLDQGLQFLIQYYNGEERAKGNILERFSAQQFPDLHSELNLSSLELGDSALYFCASSGTGEPSYEQYFGPGTRLTVT.

The V and J genes are TRBV27 and TRBJ2-7, with a possible D match to TRBD2 (6 bases). V was trimmed by 4 bases and J by 0 bases, leaving 10 bases between them. The germline CDR1 and CDR2 sequences are MNHEY and SMNVEV (reference sequence). The CDR3 extends over 14 amino acids. DNA for the CDR3: TGTGCCAGCAGTTCCACTAGCTCCTCCTACGAGCAGTACTTC. Translated: CASSSTSSSYEQYF.

This clonotype was found many times. This sequence joins TRBV29-1 and TRBJ2-1; 11 nucleotides line up with TRBD1. The CDR3 loop spans 13 amino acids. Looked up from germline, CDR1 is SQVTM and CDR2 is ANQGSEA. V was clipped by 6 bases and J by 3 bases; unmatched bases: 1. The DNA for the CDR3 is TGCAGCGTGGGACAGGGGGGCTACAATGAGCAGTTCTTC. Encoded protein: CSVGQGGYNEQFF.

This clonotype occurred many times. V is TRBV25-1 and J is TRBJ2-6, with D perhaps matching TRBD1 (5 bases). From germline, CDR1 is MGHDK and CDR2 SYGVNS. This CDR3 comprises 13 residues. V was pared by 7 bases and J by 2 bases, with 6 bases between. DNA for the CDR3: TGTGCCAGCAAGGGGACTGGGGCCAACGTCCTGACTTTC. Protein sequence: CASKGTGANVLTF.

This clonotype was observed many times. The gene calls are TRBV20-1 and TRBJ1-1; D gene uncertain. V gave up 0 bases and J gave up 0 bases, with 11 bases separating them. The CDR3 extends over 15 amino acids. In germline, CDR1 is DFQATT, CDR2 SNEGSKA (reference sequence). CDR3 coding DNA: TGCAGTGCTAGAGACCTCGGGCGGTTGAACACTGAAGCTTTCTTT. It codes for CSARDLGRLNTEAFF.

This clonotype was seen many times. The chain couples TRBV16 to TRBJ2-3; D gene unclear. CDR1 KGHSY and CDR2 FQNENV come from the germline V gene. The ends were cut back, 8 bases at V and 3 bases at J, with 6 bases in the middle. This CDR3 comprises 11 residues. The CDR3 sequence: CASQGTDTQYF. CDR3 in DNA: TGTGCCAGCCAAGGAACAGATACGCAGTATTTT.

This clonotype was seen ten or more times. The chain combines TRBV28 with TRBJ1-5; D ambiguous. The germline V gene encodes CDR1 MDHEN and CDR2 SYDVKM. V lost 3 bases to trimming and J lost 0 bases, with 15 bases between them. The CDR3 runs 17 residues. Written as DNA, the CDR3 is TGTGCCAGCAGTTTCTCCTGGGGTGTATATAGCAATCAGCCCCAGCATTTT. Residues: CASSFSWGVYSNQPQHF. The full variable domain, in which reference TRBV28 and TRBJ1-5 provide the parts outside the CDR3, is DVKVTQSSRYLVKRTGEKVFLECVQDMDHENMFWYRQDPGLGLRLIYFSYDVKMKEKGDIPEGYSVSREKKERFSLILESASTNQTSMYLCASSFSWGVYSNQPQHFGDGTRLSIL.

At least ten counts were recorded for this clonotype. V usage is TRBV7-9 and J usage is TRBJ1-1; D might be TRBD1 (5 bases). The germline V and J ends were trimmed by 6 bases and 3 bases, with 11 bases remaining between them. The germline CDR1 and CDR2 sequences are SEHNR and FQNEAQ (reference sequence). The CDR3 has 13 amino acids. CDR3 loop: CASRQVRDTEAFF. In DNA, the CDR3 is TGTGCCAGCAGACAGGTTCGAGACACTGAAGCTTTCTTT. The full variable domain, its missing parts supplied by reference TRBV7-9 and TRBJ1-1, is DTGVSQNPRHKITKRGQNVTFRCDPISEHNRLYWYRQTLGQGPEFLTYFQNEAQLEKSRLLSDRFSAERPKGSFSTLEIQRTEQGDSAMYLCASRQVRDTEAFFGQGTRLTVV.

There are many counts of this clonotype. V and J are TRBV7-9 and TRBJ1-2, with 10 bases that match TRBD1. The V gene's germline CDR1 is SEHNR and CDR2 FQNEAQ (reference sequence). This CDR3 is built from 16 residues. The V and J ends lost 3 bases and 4 bases, in that order; junction bases with no gene match: 8. DNA of the CDR3: TGTGCCAGCAGCTTTGGGACAGGGGAAGATATCTATGGCTACACCTTC. Translating gives CASSFGTGEDIYGYTF.

This clonotype appeared many times. This chain joins TRBV5-8 and TRBJ2-1; TRBD2 matches at 11 bases. Germline-derived CDR1 and CDR2 are SGHTS and YDEGEE. V trimming: 5 bases; J trimming: 0 bases; junction bases outside the gene matches: 7. The CDR3 is made up of 17 amino acids. This chain's CDR3 is CASSPGLAESSYNEQFF. CDR3 nucleotides: TGTGCCAGCAGTCCGGGACTAGCGGAGAGCTCCTACAATGAGCAGTTCTTC.

This chain uses TRBV4-1 with TRBJ2-7; a possible D gene is TRBD1 (5 bases). This CDR3 spans 14 amino acids. V dropped 1 base and J dropped 1 base, with 8 bases sitting between them. Germline V lookup: CDR1 MGHRA, CDR2 YSYEKL. The CDR3: CASSQVDRSYEQYF. CDR3 coding DNA: TGCGCCAGCAGCCAAGTTGACAGATCCTACGAGCAGTACTTC.

The V and J genes are TRBV14 and TRBJ2-1; TRBD1 or TRBD2 may be the D gene (5 bases each). There are 16 residues in the CDR3. Germline V gene sequence: CDR1 SGHDN, CDR2 FVKESK. Trimming removed 1 base at V and 7 bases at J, with 17 bases between. The CDR3 sequence is CASSQGRGQGRNEQFF. In DNA form, the CDR3 reads TGTGCCAGCAGCCAAGGTCGCGGGCAGGGCAGGAATGAGCAGTTCTTC.

This clonotype has at least ten counts. The chain is built from TRBV10-2 and TRBJ1-1, with 7 bases fitting TRBD1. Looked up from germline, CDR1 is WSHSY and CDR2 is SAAADI. This CDR3 has 14 amino acids. J gave up 0 bases and V 6 bases, and 4 bases lay outside the gene matches. CDR3: CASRPTGMNTEAFF. CDR3 DNA: TGCGCCAGCAGGCCGACAGGGATGAACACTGAAGCTTTCTTT.